Following are 25 T cell receptor beta chains from one sample sequenced in a study of metastatic and nonmetastatic thyroid tumors. TCRdb re-analyzed the PCR reads using MiXCR. The sample lists 53,000 or so clones; more than 20% were seen once. Thyroid surgery took place with no prior treatment in any patient. Source material: blood. These receptors all stem from a female donor with papillary thyroid cancer or a benign thyroid nodule (not recorded which). Some clones in this sample may be carry-over from other donors' samples.

This clone came up many times. J is TRBJ1-4 and V is TRBV30, with D unresolved. Germline lookup yields CDR1 GTSNPN and CDR2 SVGIG (reference sequence). V lost 3 bases to trimming and J lost 7 bases, with 12 bases between them. CDR3 size: 13 residues. The CDR3 DNA reads TGTGCCTGGAGGCCGAACGAGGGTGAAAAACTGTTTTTT. Translated, it gives CAWRPNEGEKLFF. The full variable domain, completed using reference TRBV30 and TRBJ1-4, is SQTIHQWPATLVQPVGSPLSLECTVEGTSNPNLYWYRQAAGRGLQLLFYSVGIGQISSEVPQNLSASRPQDRQFILSSKKLLLSDSGFYLCAWRPNEGEKLFFGSGTQLSVL.

Remarks on this clone: This could be a read error, since a much larger clone is one nucleotide away. Because the CDR3 is missing its conserved closing phenylalanine or tryptophan, this is likely a read error. The chain joins TRBV13 to TRBJ2-7; D not resolved. V lost 5 bases and J 6 bases, leaving 14 bases between the germline ends. This CDR3 is built from 13 residues. The germline gives CDR1 PRHDT, CDR2 FYEKMQ (reference sequence). The CDR3 region is CASSPDRVSEQYY. In DNA form, the CDR3 reads TGTGCCAGCAGCCCGGATAGGGTGAGCGAGCAGTACTAC.

This clone came up many times. J is TRBJ2-7 and V is TRBV15; the match to TRBD2 covers 10 bases. Germline lookup yields CDR1 LNHNV and CDR2 YYDKDF (reference sequence). This CDR3 contains 18 residues. V shed 5 bases, J shed 9 bases, and the junction held 22 bases outside the gene matches. The CDR3 DNA reads as TGTGCCACCAGCGATGAACGACTAGCGGGTTTGCGAACTTGGGCGCAGTACTTC. Its translation is CATSDERLAGLRTWAQYF.

The sample holds one count of this clone. A junction boundary mismatches the germline segment, possibly from a read error. This sample includes further DNA sequences coding for the same CDR3. The chain carries TRBV3-1 and TRBJ2-2; 11 bases are a match to TRBD2. Germline-derived CDR1 and CDR2 are LGHDT and YNNKEL (reference sequence). The CDR3 has 18 residues. CDR3 sequence reads: CASSQLGGTSGGTGELFF. The CDR3 DNA is TGTGCCAGCAGCCAACTCGGCGGCACTAGCGGGGGCACCGGGGAGTTGTTTTTT.

The chain employs TRBV6-5 and TRBJ2-2; 8 bases agree with TRBD2. CDR1 and CDR2 from the germline V gene are MNHEY and SVGAGI. The CDR3 contains 18 residues. V was pared by 6 bases and J by 5 bases, with 17 bases of the junction left unmatched. The CDR3 DNA reads TGTGCCAGCAGGGGACCCATACTAGCGGTAAGGATGACCGGGGAGCTGTTTTTT. It is translated as CASRGPILAVRMTGELFF.

This clone was seen at least ten times. The CDR3 loop is CASSFPGLAGEQFF. In nucleotides, the CDR3 is TGTGCCAGCAGTTTCCCGGGACTAGCTGGTGAGCAGTTCTTC. The chain employs TRBV28 and TRBJ2-1; 9 nucleotides agree with TRBD2. Unmatched junction bases numbered 6, after V lost 3 bases and J lost 9 bases. Germline CDR1 reads MDHEN; CDR2 reads SYDVKM. CDR3 length equals 14 residues.

The table lists this clone with many counts. V usage is TRBV12-3 or TRBV12-4 and J usage is TRBJ2-3; the D is unclear. V lost 8 bases to trimming and J lost 0 bases, with 9 bases between them. This CDR3 is 13 amino acids long. DNA of the CDR3: TGTGCCAGCTCCAGCCCTAGCACAGATACGCAGTATTTT. The encoded protein is CASSSPSTDTQYF.

This clone was seen repeatedly, ten times or more. J is TRBJ2-7 and V is TRBV20-1; a possible D gene is TRBD2 (6 bases). Trimming left V 6 bases short and J 3 bases short, with 18 bases between. The CDR3 covers 14 residues. The germline V gene has CDR1 DFQATT and CDR2 SNEGSKA (reference sequence). CDR3 coding DNA: TGCAGTGCGGCACCGGAGGGCCCATTCTACGAGCAGTACTTC. Translated, it gives CSAAPEGPFYEQYF.

The sample holds many counts of this clone. V and J are TRBV6-1 and TRBJ1-3; D perhaps matches TRBD1 (5 bases). The ends were cut back, 9 bases at V and 4 bases at J, with 16 bases in the middle. The germline V gene has CDR1 MNHNS and CDR2 SASEGT. The CDR3 is 14 residues long. The CDR3 DNA sequence: TGTGCCAGTTGCCCCAGGGAATTCGGAAACACCATATATTTT. Its translation is CASCPREFGNTIYF.

This clone was counted at least ten times. The rearrangement uses TRBV29-1 and TRBJ1-4, with 12 positions matching TRBD1. CDR3 length: 13 amino acids. J gave up 11 bases and V 6 bases, and 7 bases lay outside the gene matches. Germline-derived CDR1 and CDR2 are SQVTM and ANQGSEA. In DNA form, the CDR3 reads TGCAGCGTGGGGACAGGGGGCGACCGGAAACTGTTTTTT. This translates into CSVGTGGDRKLFF. The full variable domain, in which reference TRBV29-1 and TRBJ1-4 provide the parts outside the CDR3, is SAVISQKPSRDICQRGTSLTIQCQVDSQVTMMFWYRQQPGQSLTLIATANQGSEATYESGFVIDKFPISRPNLTFSTLTVSNMSPEDSSIYLCSVGTGGDRKLFFGSGTQLSVL.

This clone appeared many times. The gene calls are TRBV28 and TRBJ1-2; no clear D. V was shortened by 7 bases and J by 2 bases, with 14 bases between the two germline ends. CDR1 and CDR2 (germline): MDHEN, SYDVKM. This CDR3 has 14 amino acids. The CDR3 nucleotides read TGTGCCAGCACCCGATCACGGACGAACTATGGCTACACCTTC. Translating it yields CASTRSRTNYGYTF.

In this sample, this clone turned up many times. The chain recombines TRBV20-1 with TRBJ2-3; D is possibly TRBD2 (6 bases). Germline lookup yields CDR1 DFQATT and CDR2 SNEGSKA (reference sequence). The CDR3 is 15 residues long. Trimming stripped 0 bases from V and 3 bases from J, with 13 bases between. The CDR3 loop reads CSARDPGGPTDTQYF. Written as DNA, the CDR3 is TGCAGTGCTAGAGACCCTGGAGGGCCGACAGATACGCAGTATTTT.

Many counts were recorded for this clone. CDR3 sequence reads: CASTSLVAGSFRYTF. CDR3 coding DNA: TGTGCCAGCACCTCTCTGGTGGCAGGGAGTTTTCGCTACACCTTC. V and J are TRBV28 and TRBJ1-2; D might be TRBD1 (5 bases). The V gene's germline CDR1 is MDHEN and CDR2 SYDVKM. This CDR3 has 15 residues. V dropped 7 bases and J dropped 9 bases, with 24 bases sitting between them.

Many counts were recorded for this clone. The gene calls are TRBV12-5 and TRBJ2-7; 9 nucleotides match TRBD1. CDR3 length: 15 amino acids. Losses at the gene ends were 3 bases for V and 1 base for J; bases not matched to a gene: 4. CDR1 and CDR2 from the germline V gene are LGHNT and FRNRAP. The CDR3 DNA follows: TGTGCTAGTGGTTTACCGGGACAGGGATCCTACGAGCAGTACTTC. Its protein product is CASGLPGQGSYEQYF.

This clone was detected ten times or more. The rearrangement links TRBV7-8 to TRBJ2-7, with a weak D call TRBD1 (6 bases). The CDR3 has 11 amino acids. V gave up 9 bases and J gave up 3 bases, with 9 bases separating them. Germline assignment: CDR1 SGHVS and CDR2 FQNEAQ. The CDR3 sequence is CASTQGYEQYF. CDR3 bases: TGTGCCAGTACACAGGGCTACGAGCAGTACTTC. Using reference TRBV7-8 and TRBJ2-7 for the parts outside the CDR3, the full variable domain is GAGVSQSPRYKVAKRGQDVALRCDPISGHVSLFWYQQALGQGPEFLTYFQNEAQLDKSGLPSDRFFAERPEGSVSTLKIQRTQQEDSAVYLCASTQGYEQYFGPGTRLTVT.

This chain uses TRBV7-8 with TRBJ2-7; D uncertain. Germline V gene data show CDR1 as SGHVS and CDR2 as FQNEAQ. The CDR3 totals 14 residues. V gave up 5 bases and J gave up 4 bases, with 15 bases separating them. CDR3 in DNA: TGTGCCAGCAGCCTCCGGTACAGCAGTTACGAGCAGTACTTC. It is translated as CASSLRYSSYEQYF.

This clone was found many times. This chain links TRBV11-2 with TRBJ1-1, with 7 bases that match TRBD1. The CDR3 consists of 13 residues. In germline, CDR1 is SGHAT, CDR2 FQNNGV. With V trimmed by 3 bases and J by 7 bases, 5 bases remained unmatched. As DNA, the CDR3 is TGTGCCAGCAGCTTCCCAGGGGGGTTTGAAGCTTTCTTT. This sequence encodes CASSFPGGFEAFF.

This clone appeared many times. V is TRBV14 and J is TRBJ2-7, with 7 bases that match TRBD2. CDR3 length: 16 amino acids. V lost 1 base and J lost 3; bases outside the gene matches: 9. CDR1 is SGHDN, CDR2 FVKESK, per germline. In DNA form, the CDR3 reads TGTGCCAGCAGCCAAGGGGGAGGGAGGGGAAACTACGAGCAGTACTTC. Translated, it gives CASSQGGGRGNYEQYF.

To note about this clone: The junction departs from the called germline gene at one end, perhaps through a read error. This rearrangement joins TRBV11-2 to TRBJ2-5; D uncertain. Germline V gene data show CDR1 as SGHAT and CDR2 as FQNNGV. The CDR3 contains 14 residues. The CDR3: CASSAEWREETQYF. The DNA for the CDR3 is TGTGCAAGCAGCGCAGAATGGAGAGAAGAGACCCAGTATTTC.

This clone was counted ten times or more. The chain recombines TRBV20-1 with TRBJ1-4, with D tentatively TRBD1 (6 bases). CDR1 and CDR2 from the germline V gene are DFQATT and SNEGSKA (reference sequence). This CDR3 is 15 amino acids long. V dropped 7 bases and J dropped 0 bases, with 15 bases sitting between them. CDR3 in DNA: TGCAGTGGCGCGCGGGGGGCCGCAACTAATGAAAAACTGTTTTTT. Translated, it gives CSGARGAATNEKLFF.

This clone has at least ten counts. The chain uses TRBV4-1 and TRBJ2-3, with 10 positions matching TRBD1. The CDR3 runs 16 residues. Trimming cost V 3 bases and J 4 bases; bases outside gene matches: 7. CDR1 and CDR2 from the germline V gene are MGHRA and YSYEKL. Here the CDR3 DNA reads TGCGCCAGCAGCCACACTCCGGGACAGGGGTCAGATACGCAGTATTTT. This sequence encodes CASSHTPGQGSDTQYF.

This chain connects TRBV6-1 to TRBJ1-6, with a possible D match to TRBD1 (5 bases). This CDR3 has 13 residues. In germline, CDR1 is MNHNS, CDR2 SASEGT. Deletions cut 8 bases from V and 19 bases from J, with 24 bases between. CDR3 DNA: TGTGCCAGCCGGGACCCTACGCCATCACCCGTACACTTT. It encodes CASRDPTPSPVHF.

This clone was seen repeatedly, ten times or more. This chain uses TRBV5-1 with TRBJ2-1, with TRBD2 identical over 8 bases. The length of the CDR3 is 17 residues. V dropped 1 base and J dropped 0; count of bases not matched to a gene: 6. From germline, CDR1 is SGHRS and CDR2 YFSETQ. This chain's CDR3 is CASSLKTSVSSYNEQFF. The CDR3 nucleotides are TGCGCCAGCAGCTTGAAGACTAGCGTGAGCTCCTACAATGAGCAGTTCTTC.

V and J are TRBV5-1 and TRBJ2-7; 7 bases are a match to TRBD1. With V trimmed by 6 bases and J by 0 bases, 6 bases remained unmatched. The V gene's germline CDR1 is SGHRS and CDR2 YFSETQ. The CDR3 is made up of 14 amino acids. The CDR3 loop is CASTRDSSSYEQYF. The CDR3 region has the DNA TGCGCCAGCACCCGGGACAGCTCCTCCTACGAGCAGTACTTC. Full variable domain (rest looked up from reference TRBV5-1 and TRBJ2-7): KAGVTQTPRYLIKTRGQQVTLSCSPISGHRSVSWYQQTPGQGLQFLFEYFSETQRNKGNFPGRFSGRQFSNSRSEMNVSTLELGDSALYLCASTRDSSSYEQYFGPGTRLTVT.

At least ten counts were recorded for this clone. The gene calls are TRBV24-1 and TRBJ1-2; 7 bases are a match to TRBD1. Germline CDR1 KGHDR, CDR2 SFDVKD. CDR3 length: 14 amino acids. Losses at the gene ends were 4 bases for V and 4 bases for J; bases not matched to a gene: 5. The DNA of the CDR3 is TGTGCCACCAGTGACCGAGGGGGCGTCTATGGCTACACCTTC. This encodes CATSDRGGVYGYTF.